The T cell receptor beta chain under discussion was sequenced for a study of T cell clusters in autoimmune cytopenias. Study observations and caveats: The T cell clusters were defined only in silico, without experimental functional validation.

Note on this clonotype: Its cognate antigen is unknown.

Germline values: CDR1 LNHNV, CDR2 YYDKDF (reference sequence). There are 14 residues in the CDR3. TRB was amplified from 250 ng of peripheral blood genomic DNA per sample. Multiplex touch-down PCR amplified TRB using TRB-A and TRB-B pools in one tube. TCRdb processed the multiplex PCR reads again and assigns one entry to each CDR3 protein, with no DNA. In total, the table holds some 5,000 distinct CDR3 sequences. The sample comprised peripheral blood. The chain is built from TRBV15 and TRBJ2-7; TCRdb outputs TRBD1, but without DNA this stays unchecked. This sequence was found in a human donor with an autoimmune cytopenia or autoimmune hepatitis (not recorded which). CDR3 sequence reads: CATSRDRVVVEQYF.